This T cell receptor beta chain was recovered during a study of T cell responses to AZD1222 COVID-19 vaccine. General study points: Spike-spanning, vaccine-associated CD4 TCRs were dominant at 160-218 and 743-854. Spike-specific TCR repertoires showed rising breadth and depth after two AZD1222 doses. After the peak T cell response, and only then, were repertoires sampled. Unmutated variant regions are reportedly the target of nearly half of TCRs that are spike-specific.

This CDR3 is built from 15 residues. Per germline, CDR1 KGHSH and CDR2 LQKENI. V shed 5 bases and J 5 bases; nucleotides not matched to a gene: 8. Sequencing used immunoSEQ multiplex PCR; TCRdb keeps in-frame clones, though not all of them. The sample contains 65,000 to 85,000 clones, 70% to 90% of which appear only once. Concerning this clone: Its antigen is unidentified.

The chain has TRBV18 and TRBJ1-4, with 7 nucleotides matching TRBD1. The source was peripheral blood, collected 28 days after the second AZD1222 dose. The sequence derives from an adult who received the AZD1222 COVID-19 vaccine. The CDR3 protein is CASSYGTAANEKLFF. Written as DNA, the CDR3 is TGTGCCAGCTCATACGGGACAGCCGCGAATGAAAAACTGTTTTTT.